The 31 T cell receptor beta chains listed next were all sequenced from one sample in a study of CD8+CD57+ T cells in acquired aplastic anemia. Before being chosen for sequencing, patients had shown CD8+CD57+ cell expansion by flow cytometry. CDR3 and TCR beta VDJ profiling relied on genomic DNA as the template. MiXCR, run by TCRdb on the reads, gives a single entry per CDR3 protein. The sample has about 470,000 distinct CDR3 sequences, around 30% seen once. Sequenced input: sorted CD4+, CD8+, or CD8+CD57+ T cells (not recorded which) from PBMCs. The receptor source for this set is a human donor with aplastic anemia.

Points on this clonotype: A much larger clone sits a single nucleotide away, making a read error possible. The chain is built from TRBV29-1 and TRBJ1-2; D not certain. This CDR3 has 12 residues. From germline, CDR1 is SQVTM and CDR2 ANQGSEA. Between the trimmed V and J ends, which lost 4 bases and 4 bases, there was a span of 10 bases. The CDR3 loop reads CSVGDPGYGYTF. CDR3 DNA: TGCAGCGTTGGGGATCCGGGCTATGGCTACACCTTC.

This chain connects TRBV20-1 to TRBJ2-7; 16 nucleotides match TRBD2. The V gene end was trimmed by 5 bases and the J gene end by 7 bases; junction bases not matched to a gene: 5. Germline V gene sequence: CDR1 DFQATT, CDR2 SNEGSKA (reference sequence). This CDR3 region has 14 residues. CDR3 protein: CSAGTSGGDLEQYF. The CDR3 DNA is TGCAGTGCTGGGACTAGCGGGGGGGACCTGGAGCAGTACTTC.

This clonotype was detected only a few times. V is TRBV2 and J is TRBJ2-7; TRBD2 matches at 7 bases. CDR1 and CDR2 from the germline V gene are SNHLY and FYNNEI. J gave up 5 bases and V 2 bases, and 12 bases lay outside the gene matches. The CDR3 contains 16 residues. The CDR3 loop reads CASSEFGGSTYNEQYF. The CDR3 region has the DNA TGTGCCAGCAGTGAATTCGGCGGGAGTACCTACAACGAGCAGTACTTC.

The chain couples TRBV20-1 to TRBJ1-5, with TRBD1 as a possible D gene (5 bases). V was cut by 1 base and J by 5 bases, with 15 bases left in between. The CDR3 is 15 residues long. The V gene's germline CDR1 is DFQATT and CDR2 SNEGSKA (reference sequence). CDR3 DNA sequence: TGCAGTGCTAGAGTCCAGAAGAGGGGAGATCAGCCCCAGCATTTT. Protein sequence: CSARVQKRGDQPQHF.

The table lists this clonotype with many counts. The V gene is TRBV7-9, the J gene TRBJ1-1; D might be TRBD1 (6 bases). V was shortened by 8 bases and J by 4 bases, with 14 bases between the two germline ends. CDR3 size: 13 residues. Germline V gives CDR1 SEHNR, CDR2 FQNEAQ (reference sequence). The CDR3 spells CASAGGRSTEAFF. DNA for the CDR3: TGTGCCAGCGCCGGGGGCCGAAGCACTGAAGCTTTCTTT.

This clonotype appeared a single time. This clone may be a read error of a much larger clone one base away. This chain connects TRBV9 to TRBJ2-7; 7 nucleotides align to TRBD1. CDR1 and CDR2 from the germline V gene are SGDLS and YYNGEE. This CDR3 is 12 amino acids long. DNA of the CDR3: TGTGCCAGCAGCGCTACCACAGGGGTTAAGCACTTC. It specifies CASSATTGVKHF. The full variable domain, with the rest looked up from reference TRBV9 and TRBJ2-7, is DSGVTQTPKHLITATGQRVTLRCSPRSGDLSVYWYQQSLDQGLQFLIQYYNGEERAKGNILERFSAQQFPDLHSELNLSSLELGDSALYFCASSATTGVKHFGPGTRLTVT.

This clonotype has at least ten counts. The V call is TRBV7-2, the J call TRBJ2-7; weak D call: TRBD2 (6 bases). The CDR3 has 14 residues. Trimming removed 0 bases from V and 6 bases from J, with 12 bases in between. Looked up from germline, CDR1 is SGHTA and CDR2 is FQGNSA. CDR3 amino acids: CASSLALSSAEQYF. CDR3 coding DNA: TGTGCCAGCAGCTTAGCCCTTTCTAGCGCCGAGCAGTACTTC.

This sequence joins TRBV20-1 and TRBJ2-1; 13 bases map to TRBD2. Losses at the gene ends were 6 bases for V and 8 bases for J; bases not matched to a gene: 7. Germline CDR1 DFQATT, CDR2 SNEGSKA (reference sequence). This CDR3 contains 14 residues. CDR3 protein: CSATGTSGVYEQFF. The CDR3 DNA reads TGCAGTGCAACCGGGACTAGCGGGGTCTATGAGCAGTTCTTC.

This clonotype was counted ten times or more. The chain has TRBV7-9 and TRBJ2-7, with 9 bases fitting TRBD1. The CDR3 consists of 14 residues. Germline-derived CDR1 and CDR2 are SEHNR and FQNEAQ (reference sequence). V dropped 2 bases and J dropped 7; count of bases not matched to a gene: 6. The CDR3 here is CASSLWDRVYEQYF. CDR3 coding DNA: TGTGCCAGCAGCTTATGGGACAGGGTGTATGAGCAGTACTTC.

In this sample, this clonotype turned up a few times. This chain links TRBV20-1 with TRBJ2-7; 8 bases are a match to TRBD1. CDR3 length: 14 amino acids. V trimming: 5 bases; J trimming: 0 bases; junction bases outside the gene matches: 6. CDR1 is DFQATT and CDR2 is SNEGSKA in the germline V gene (reference sequence). In DNA, the CDR3 is TGCAGTGCTGCCCGGGACAGGAGCTCCTACGAGCAGTACTTC. Protein: CSAARDRSSYEQYF.

The chain combines TRBV20-1 with TRBJ2-1; 7 positions agree with TRBD2. With V trimmed by 8 bases and J by 2 bases, 15 bases remained unmatched. CDR1 is DFQATT and CDR2 is SNEGSKA in the germline V gene (reference sequence). This CDR3 has 16 residues. The CDR3, as DNA: TGCAGTTCTCAACACCTCGGGCGGGGGACCTACAATGAGCAGTTCTTC. This codes for CSSQHLGRGTYNEQFF.

Comments on this clonotype: A much larger clone is a single base away; this may be a read error. The final CDR3 position lacks the conserved phenylalanine or tryptophan, pointing to a likely read error. The chain employs TRBV19 and TRBJ1-1, with 9 bases identical to TRBD1. V was pared by 9 bases and J by 8 bases, with 4 bases of the junction left unmatched. CDR3 length: 11 amino acids. CDR1 is LNHDA and CDR2 is SQIVND in the germline V gene (reference sequence). CDR3 protein: CASGQGLEAFS. The CDR3 nucleotides are TGTGCCAGCGGACAGGGGCTAGAAGCTTTCTCT.

CDR3 nucleotides: TGCAGCGCCCTATCGACAGCCTTTGGGTCCGAGCAGTACTTC. It codes for CSALSTAFGSEQYF. This sequence joins TRBV29-1 and TRBJ2-7, with D maybe TRBD1 (5 bases). The CDR3 has 14 residues. The germline V and J ends were trimmed by 7 bases and 6 bases, with 22 bases remaining between them. Per the germline V gene, CDR1 is SQVTM and CDR2 is ANQGSEA.

This clonotype was counted a few times. The rearrangement links TRBV19 to TRBJ1-1, with a possible D match to TRBD1 (5 bases). V lost 7 bases and J lost 4, with 16 bases in between. Per the germline V gene, CDR1 is LNHDA and CDR2 is SQIVND (reference sequence). The CDR3 runs to 14 residues. This CDR3 is CASILGRDGTEAFF. The DNA of the CDR3 is TGTGCCAGTATCCTGGGCAGGGATGGCACTGAAGCTTTCTTT.

The rearrangement links TRBV27 to TRBJ1-6; 7 bases fit TRBD1. Germline V gene data show CDR1 as MNHEY and CDR2 as SMNVEV (reference sequence). This CDR3 region has 14 residues. V gave up 5 bases and J gave up 9 bases; unmatched junction bases: 7. The CDR3 DNA follows: TGTGCCAGCAGTCTCCAGGGGGTTGGTTCACCCCTCCACTTT. It encodes CASSLQGVGSPLHF.

This clonotype has just a few counts. The V gene is TRBV27, the J gene TRBJ1-5; 10 nucleotides line up with TRBD1. There are 14 residues in the CDR3. The J segment lost 2 bases and the V segment lost 5 bases, leaving 0 bases of the junction unmatched. The germline gives CDR1 MNHEY, CDR2 SMNVEV (reference sequence). CDR3 loop: CASSGQGGNQPQHF. DNA of the CDR3: TGTGCCAGCAGTGGACAGGGGGGCAATCAGCCCCAGCATTTT.

In its sample, this clonotype was seen a few times. The chain uses TRBV11-2 and TRBJ1-5, with a weak D call TRBD1 (6 bases). V lost 1 base to trimming and J lost 4 bases, with 17 bases between them. The CDR3 totals 17 residues. Germline CDR1 and CDR2: SGHAT and FQNNGV. The CDR3 spells CASSLGWGETGNQPQHF. The DNA for the CDR3 is TGTGCCAGCAGCTTAGGTTGGGGAGAGACAGGTAATCAGCCCCAGCATTTT. Based on the CDR3 plus reference TRBV11-2 and TRBJ1-5, the full variable domain is EAGVAQSPRYKIIEKRQSVAFWCNPISGHATLYWYQQILGQGPKLLIQFQNNGVVDDSQLPKDRFSAERLKGVDSTLKIQPAKLEDSAVYLCASSLGWGETGNQPQHFGDGTRLSIL.

In this sample, this clonotype turned up many times. The J gene is TRBJ2-6, the V gene TRBV10-2; 11 bases map to TRBD1. V lost 10 bases to trimming and J lost 2 bases; unmatched junction nucleotides: 10. Germline CDR1 reads WSHSY; CDR2 reads SAAADI. This CDR3 is 17 amino acids long. In nucleotides, the CDR3 is TGCGCCACAATCACCGGGACAGGGGGGGCTGGGGCCAACGTCCTGACTTTC. It specifies CATITGTGGAGANVLTF.

This clonotype was seen a handful of times. The gene calls are TRBV11-1 and TRBJ1-5; the D gene is possibly TRBD1 (6 bases). Germline assignment: CDR1 SGHAT and CDR2 FQDESV (reference sequence). The CDR3 runs to 18 residues. V gave up 1 base and J gave up 2 bases, with 18 bases separating them. CDR3 sequence: CASSLVRQAGIGNQPQHF. The CDR3 DNA reads as TGTGCCAGCAGCTTAGTTCGACAGGCTGGGATAGGCAATCAGCCCCAGCATTTT. Together with reference TRBV11-1 and TRBJ1-5, the CDR3 gives the full variable domain: EAEVAQSPRYKITEKSQAVAFWCDPISGHATLYWYRQILGQGPELLVQFQDESVVDDSQLPKDRFSAERLKGVDSTLKIQPAELGDSAMYLCASSLVRQAGIGNQPQHFGDGTRLSIL.

This clonotype was seen a few times. A much larger clonotype is one base distant, so this may be a read error. The CDR3: CSVALGRGRTEAFF. The CDR3 region has the DNA TGCAGCGTTGCTCTAGGCAGGGGAAGGACTGAAGCTTTCTTT. The rearrangement links TRBV29-1 to TRBJ1-1, with D tentatively TRBD1 (6 bases). This CDR3 comprises 14 residues. The germline V and J ends were trimmed by 4 bases and 5 bases, with 17 bases remaining between them. CDR1 and CDR2 (germline): SQVTM, ANQGSEA.

This clonotype has just a few counts. The chain employs TRBV20-1 and TRBJ1-4; D ambiguous. This CDR3 spans 13 amino acids. Trimming shortened V by 7 bases and J by 4 bases, and 13 bases separated the two germline ends. Germline assignment: CDR1 DFQATT and CDR2 SNEGSKA (reference sequence). The CDR3, as DNA: TGCAGTGTCCAGACTGGTAATAATGAAAAACTGTTTTTT. It is translated as CSVQTGNNEKLFF.

V and J are TRBV9 and TRBJ1-6; D may be TRBD1 (5 bases). Trimming shortened V by 4 bases and J by 10 bases, and 21 bases separated the two germline ends. CDR3 length: 16 residues. The germline V gene encodes CDR1 SGDLS and CDR2 YYNGEE. Here the CDR3 DNA reads TGTGCCAGCAGCCCAATTGCTCGACCGAGGGGCTCACCCCTCCACTTT. Translation gives CASSPIARPRGSPLHF.

In its sample, this clonotype was seen a few times. The chain uses TRBV19 and TRBJ2-3; 12 bases fit TRBD2. The germline V gene has CDR1 LNHDA and CDR2 SQIVND (reference sequence). V lost 3 bases to trimming and J lost 6 bases; unmatched junction nucleotides: 4. There are 15 residues in the CDR3. CDR3 protein: CASSMASGGADTQYF. DNA for the CDR3: TGTGCCAGTAGTATGGCTAGCGGGGGGGCGGATACGCAGTATTTT.

The CDR3 here is CASSSSGTAGEKLFF. As DNA, the CDR3 is TGTGCCAGCAGTTCCTCCGGGACAGCTGGTGAAAAACTGTTTTTT. V usage is TRBV9 and J usage is TRBJ1-4, with TRBD1 identical over 7 bases. V shed 5 bases, J shed 7 bases, and the junction held 11 bases outside the gene matches. The CDR3 totals 15 residues. Looked up from germline, CDR1 is SGDLS and CDR2 is YYNGEE.

The rearrangement uses TRBV25-1 and TRBJ2-3; a possible D gene is TRBD2 (6 bases). Germline assignment: CDR1 MGHDK and CDR2 SYGVNS. V lost 8 bases and J 6 bases, leaving 15 bases between the germline ends. The CDR3 loop spans 13 amino acids. The CDR3 loop is CASGLPGADTQYF. Here the CDR3 DNA reads TGTGCCAGCGGCCTCCCGGGAGCTGATACGCAGTATTTT.

Of note for this clonotype: Its ends do not fully match the called genes, so a read error is possible. J is TRBJ2-3 and V is TRBV7-7, with D possibly being TRBD2 (6 bases). The length of the CDR3 is 15 residues. Germline V gene sequence: CDR1 SSHAT, CDR2 FNYEAQ (reference sequence). The CDR3 spells CASSFQAGPTDTQYF. CDR3 coding DNA: TGTGCTAGCAGCTTCCAAGCGGGCCCCACAGATACGCAGTATTTT.

The rearrangement joins TRBV7-8 to TRBJ2-7; D is perhaps TRBD1 (5 bases). CDR3 length: 13 residues. The V and J ends lost 5 bases and 6 bases respectively, with 14 bases between them. Germline V gene lookup returns CDR1 SGHVS and CDR2 FQNEAQ. The CDR3 loop reads CASSMNGQGEQYF. The CDR3 DNA reads as TGTGCCAGCAGCATGAACGGCCAGGGCGAGCAGTACTTC.

Turning to this clonotype: This may arise from a read error, as a much more abundant clone is one base away. The V call is TRBV10-1, the J call TRBJ2-2; D is unresolved. The germline CDR1 and CDR2 sequences are WNHNN and SYGVQD (reference sequence). CDR3 size: 14 residues. CDR3 region: CASRQSLNIGELFF. CDR3 sequence (DNA): TGCGCCAGCAGACAAAGCTTGAACATCGGGGAGCTGTTTTTT.

The chain couples TRBV20-1 to TRBJ1-4, with no clear D. V was shortened by 1 base and J by 6 bases, with 9 bases between the two germline ends. Germline assignment: CDR1 DFQATT and CDR2 SNEGSKA (reference sequence). This CDR3 spans 13 amino acids. DNA of the CDR3: TGCAGTGCTAGAGTCTCTGGACATGAAAAACTGTTTTTT. Residues: CSARVSGHEKLFF.

Regarding this clonotype: The junction departs from the called germline gene at one end, perhaps through a read error. This chain uses TRBV4-1 with TRBJ2-1; D gene uncertain. Germline V gene lookup returns CDR1 MGHRA and CDR2 YSYEKL. The CDR3 sequence is 13 residues long. The CDR3 DNA follows: TGCGCCGGCAGCCAAGAGGATCTGGCCGAGCAGTTCTTC. It translates to CAGSQEDLAEQFF.

In regard to this clonotype: This clone may be a read error of a much larger clone one base away. The J gene is TRBJ1-1, the V gene TRBV7-9, with D unresolved. The CDR3 is 12 residues long. Germline CDR1 is SEHNR and CDR2 is FQNEAQ (reference sequence). Trimming stripped 8 bases from V and 3 bases from J, with 10 bases between. The CDR3 DNA sequence: TGTGCCAGCGAAACCCTGGACACTGAAGCTTTCTTT. Its translation: CASETLDTEAFF. Supplemented by reference TRBV7-9 and TRBJ1-1, the full variable domain reads DTGVSQNPRHKITKRGQNVTFRCDPISEHNRLYWYRQTLGQGPEFLTYFQNEAQLEKSRLLSDRFSAERPKGSFSTLEIQRTEQGDSAMYLCASETLDTEAFFGQGTRLTVV.